The T cell receptor beta chain under discussion was sequenced for a study of beta chain features in type 1 diabetes. Study findings and constraints: Moderate but significant shortening of TCRB CDR3s was recorded in all four CD4+ subsets from Type 1 diabetes patients.

cDNA synthesis used the whole RNA isolate, giving expressed TCRB sequences. Clones were read by immunoSEQ multiplex PCR, and TCRdb kept only the in-frame ones, dropping some. This table holds roughly 450,000 clones, approximately 10% found once. A remark on this clone: The antigen remains unidentified.

Trimming shortened V by 0 bases and J by 8 bases, and 14 bases separated the two germline ends. Per germline, CDR1 SEHNR and CDR2 FQNEAQ (reference sequence). This CDR3 is 16 amino acids long. Source material: naive CD4+ T cells from blood. The origin of this receptor is a woman between 18 and 30 years old in good health. The rearrangement uses TRBV7-9 and TRBJ1-6, with D possibly matching TRBD1 (6 bases). CDR3 region: CASSLAAQGIHSPLHF. CDR3 DNA: TGTGCCAGCAGCTTAGCGGCCCAGGGGATCCATTCACCCCTCCACTTT.